Presented here are 30 T cell receptor beta chains from one specimen sequenced in a study of control samples from healthy donors and cancer patients. Profiled with immunoSEQ multiplex PCR; TCRdb holds only in-frame clones, not every one. This sample has 94,000 or so clones, with less than 85% found just once. What was sequenced was PBMCs. The receptors stem from a man aged 65-85 years with lung cancer.

CDR3 DNA: TGTGCCTGCCAACGGGACCTCAACACCGGGGAGCTGTTTTTT. Translating gives CACQRDLNTGELFF. This sequence joins TRBV9 and TRBJ2-2; the D call may be TRBD1 or TRBD2 (5 bases each). CDR3 length: 14 residues. CDR1 is SGDLS and CDR2 is YYNGEE in the germline V gene. The V end lost 10 bases, the J end lost 2 bases, and 15 bases lay between the germline ends.

Here the CDR3 reads CASSLGTGGNEQFF. Here the CDR3 DNA reads TGCGCCAGCAGCTTAGGGACAGGGGGCAATGAGCAGTTCTTC. The chain couples TRBV5-1 to TRBJ2-1, with 11 bases identical to TRBD1. The V gene end was trimmed by 2 bases and the J gene end by 6 bases; junction bases not matched to a gene: 1. Germline V gene lookup returns CDR1 SGHRS and CDR2 YFSETQ. The CDR3 is 14 residues long.

The CDR3 sequence: CASSLSGGLRTEAFF. The CDR3 bases are TGTGCCAGCAGCTTATCAGGAGGACTTAGGACTGAAGCTTTCTTT. The V and J genes are TRBV11-2 and TRBJ1-1, with D unclear. The V gene's germline CDR1 is SGHAT and CDR2 FQNNGV. The CDR3 has 15 residues. V was shortened by 2 bases and J by 5 bases, with 15 bases between the two germline ends.

The V call is TRBV3-1 (or the pseudogene TRBV3-2), the J call TRBJ2-1; no clear D gene. Germline CDR1 reads LGHDT; CDR2 reads YNNKEL (reference sequence). The ends were cut back, 0 bases at V and 3 bases at J, with 18 bases in the middle. This CDR3 comprises 18 residues. CDR3 sequence reads: CASSQDKGAFGLYNEQFF. CDR3 coding DNA: TGTGCCAGCAGCCAAGATAAAGGAGCCTTCGGCCTCTACAATGAGCAGTTCTTC.

The rearrangement uses TRBV27 and TRBJ2-7; 10 bases fit TRBD1. V gave up 6 bases and J gave up 4 bases; unmatched junction bases: 9. The CDR3 has 15 residues. Per the germline V gene, CDR1 is MNHEY and CDR2 is SMNVEV (reference sequence). The chain's CDR3 is CASRDLGQGTYEQYF. The CDR3 DNA reads as TGTGCCAGCAGAGATCTGGGACAGGGGACGTACGAGCAGTACTTC.

This clone showed up just once. The chain recombines TRBV4-2 with TRBJ2-1; possible D gene TRBD2, 5 bases. The V end was cut by 0 bases, the J end by 11 bases, with 11 bases between. Germline CDR1 reads LGHNA; CDR2 reads YNFKEQ. CDR3 length: 13 amino acids. As DNA, the CDR3 is TGTGCCAGCAGCCAAGATTCTGAGGGAAAGCAGTTCTTC. This encodes CASSQDSEGKQFF.

The CDR3 here is CASSVDFREGQPQHF. CDR3 nucleotide sequence: TGTGCCAGCAGCGTAGATTTCAGGGAAGGTCAGCCCCAGCATTTT. The chain is built from TRBV9 and TRBJ1-5; a weak D match, TRBD1 (5 bases). From germline, CDR1 is SGDLS and CDR2 YYNGEE. The CDR3 contains 15 residues. The V gene lost 0 bases and the J gene lost 6 bases, with 13 bases spanning the gap.

The V and J genes are TRBV2 and TRBJ1-5, with a possible D match to TRBD1 (6 bases). The germline V and J ends were trimmed by 4 bases and 3 bases, with 13 bases remaining between them. The V gene's germline CDR1 is SNHLY and CDR2 FYNNEI. The CDR3 runs to 15 residues. In nucleotides, the CDR3 is TGTGCCAGCAGTGCTCAGGGGCCCTCCAATCAGCCCCAGCATTTT. Protein: CASSAQGPSNQPQHF.

The table lists this clone with a few counts. This chain connects TRBV19 to TRBJ1-1; a weak D match, TRBD1 (5 bases). In germline, CDR1 is LNHDA, CDR2 SQIVND (reference sequence). The ends were cut back, 3 bases at V and 4 bases at J, with 12 bases in the middle. The CDR3 is made up of 14 amino acids. The CDR3 loop reads CASSIFGGSTEAFF. In DNA form, the CDR3 reads TGTGCCAGTAGTATCTTTGGGGGGAGCACTGAAGCTTTCTTT.

This chain uses TRBV10-1 with TRBJ2-7, with 8 bases matching TRBD1. CDR1 and CDR2 from the germline V gene are WNHNN and SYGVQD (reference sequence). CDR3 length equals 13 residues. V lost 6 bases, J lost 6 bases, and 7 bases stayed unmatched. The CDR3 sequence is CASRVDRDVEQYF. CDR3 bases: TGCGCCAGCAGGGTGGACAGGGACGTCGAGCAGTACTTC.

A single count supports this clone. The chain has TRBV28 and TRBJ2-7; D is possibly TRBD2 (5 bases). V lost 7 bases, J lost 2 bases, and 15 bases lay in between. Germline V gives CDR1 MDHEN, CDR2 SYDVKM. CDR3 length equals 14 residues. The CDR3 nucleotides are TGTGCCAGCACTTCCCCGGGATCGGCCTACGAGCAGTACTTC. The encoded protein is CASTSPGSAYEQYF.

V and J are TRBV3-1 (or the pseudogene TRBV3-2) and TRBJ2-7, with D possibly matching TRBD2 (5 bases). The germline V gene has CDR1 LGHDT and CDR2 YNNKEL (reference sequence). Trimming pared 5 bases from V and 0 bases from J, leaving 11 bases between. The CDR3 consists of 14 residues. CDR3 protein: CASSASGSSYEQYF. The CDR3 DNA sequence: TGTGCCAGCAGCGCTTCGGGGAGCTCCTACGAGCAGTACTTC.

The chain has TRBV7-8 and TRBJ1-1; a possible D gene is TRBD1 (5 bases). The V gene's germline CDR1 is SGHVS and CDR2 FQNEAQ. CDR3 size: 13 residues. Deletions cut 1 base from V and 5 bases from J, with 8 bases between. This chain's CDR3 is CASSLGGETEAFF. CDR3 bases: TGTGCCAGCAGCTTAGGGGGGGAGACTGAAGCTTTCTTT.

This clone has a single count. The chain joins TRBV2 to TRBJ1-3, with D unresolved. The CDR3 is 14 residues long. V was pared by 1 base and J by 4 bases, with 8 bases between. The germline V gene has CDR1 SNHLY and CDR2 FYNNEI. CDR3 protein: CASSEVGYGNTIYF. CDR3 DNA sequence: TGTGCCAGCAGTGAAGTGGGTTACGGAAACACCATATATTTT.

The chain carries TRBV5-1 and TRBJ2-3; D gene ambiguous. With 1 base removed from V and 1 base from J, the gap between germline ends came to 10 bases. CDR1 and CDR2 (germline): SGHRS, YFSETQ. This CDR3 comprises 15 residues. The CDR3 DNA reads TGCGCCAGCAGCTTGCGAAGTCTCGGCACAGATACGCAGTATTTT. It specifies CASSLRSLGTDTQYF. Full variable domain (rest looked up from reference TRBV5-1 and TRBJ2-3): KAGVTQTPRYLIKTRGQQVTLSCSPISGHRSVSWYQQTPGQGLQFLFEYFSETQRNKGNFPGRFSGRQFSNSRSEMNVSTLELGDSALYLCASSLRSLGTDTQYFGPGTRLTVL.

The V gene is TRBV5-1, the J gene TRBJ2-5; D possibly uses TRBD1 or TRBD2 (6 bases each). Trimming pared 4 bases from V and 4 bases from J, leaving 17 bases between. This CDR3 has 15 residues. Germline V gene sequence: CDR1 SGHRS, CDR2 YFSETQ. For the CDR3, the DNA is TGCGCCAGCAGCATGGACCCGGGGGCCCGAGAGACCCAGTACTTC. Translated, it gives CASSMDPGARETQYF.

The V and J genes are TRBV6-5 and TRBJ2-2, with 9 bases matching TRBD1. V trimming: 1 base; J trimming: 6 bases; junction bases outside the gene matches: 3. Germline V gene sequence: CDR1 MNHEY, CDR2 SVGAGI. This CDR3 spans 15 amino acids. The CDR3 DNA sequence: TGTGCCAGCAGTTACTTCGGACAGGGGTCCGGGGAGCTGTTTTTT. This codes for CASSYFGQGSGELFF.

V usage is TRBV7-9 and J usage is TRBJ2-5, with 10 nucleotides matching TRBD2. The V and J ends lost 5 bases and 5 bases, in that order; junction bases with no gene match: 14. The CDR3 spans 17 residues. CDR1 is SEHNR and CDR2 is FQNEAQ in the germline V gene (reference sequence). CDR3 in amino acids: CASSTTIERGGLETQYF. CDR3 sequence (DNA): TGTGCCAGCAGCACGACTATAGAGCGGGGGGGCCTGGAGACCCAGTACTTC. The variable domain in full, with the rest retrieved from reference TRBV7-9 and TRBJ2-5, is DTGVSQNPRHKITKRGQNVTFRCDPISEHNRLYWYRQTLGQGPEFLTYFQNEAQLEKSRLLSDRFSAERPKGSFSTLEIQRTEQGDSAMYLCASSTTIERGGLETQYFGPGTRLLVL.

V usage is TRBV5-6 and J usage is TRBJ2-4; TRBD2 matches 11 bases. The CDR3 loop spans 17 amino acids. Trimming cost V 0 bases and J 4 bases; bases outside gene matches: 6. From germline, CDR1 is SGHDT and CDR2 YYEEEE. CDR3 nucleotide sequence: TGTGCCAGCAGCTTGGCGGGGACTAGCGGTTTAAAAAACATTCAGTACTTC. It codes for CASSLAGTSGLKNIQYF.

This clone was observed a single time. This chain links TRBV9 with TRBJ2-4; D is possibly TRBD1 (6 bases). CDR1 and CDR2 (germline): SGDLS, YYNGEE. CDR3 length: 15 amino acids. V lost 3 bases, J lost 0 bases, and 10 bases lay in between. CDR3 residues: CASSEGDVAKNIQYF. The CDR3 DNA sequence: TGTGCCAGCAGCGAGGGGGACGTAGCCAAAAACATTCAGTACTTC.

This chain joins TRBV5-6 and TRBJ2-3; 8 positions match TRBD2. Per germline, CDR1 SGHDT and CDR2 YYEEEE. The CDR3 is made up of 14 amino acids. Unmatched junction bases numbered 13, after V lost 4 bases and J lost 12 bases. As DNA, the CDR3 is TGTGCCAGCAGCATGAGCGGGGGTGGGTCTAATCAGTATTTT. Its translation: CASSMSGGGSNQYF.

The chain employs TRBV7-2 and TRBJ2-1, with D hard to call. Germline V gene sequence: CDR1 SGHTA, CDR2 FQGNSA. Trimming cost V 1 base and J 0 bases, with 13 bases left between them. This CDR3 has 17 amino acids. CDR3 region: CASSLVATTSSYNEQFF. CDR3 coding DNA: TGTGCCAGCAGCTTAGTTGCGACCACGAGCTCCTACAATGAGCAGTTCTTC.

The chain recombines TRBV29-1 with TRBJ2-7, with D perhaps matching TRBD2 (5 bases). The ends were cut back, 4 bases at V and 0 bases at J, with 10 bases in the middle. CDR1 SQVTM and CDR2 ANQGSEA come from the germline V gene. The CDR3 totals 13 residues. In nucleotides, the CDR3 is TGCAGCGTTGCCGGACTGTACTCCTACGAGCAGTACTTC. Protein sequence: CSVAGLYSYEQYF.

This clone was recorded only once. The rearrangement links TRBV20-1 to TRBJ1-2; the D gene is possibly TRBD1 (5 bases). Germline assignment: CDR1 DFQATT and CDR2 SNEGSKA (reference sequence). The CDR3 is 11 amino acids. V dropped 6 bases and J dropped 8 bases, with 13 bases sitting between them. The CDR3 coding sequence is TGCAGTGCAACCGACAGTCGGGGCTACACCTTC. As protein: CSATDSRGYTF.

The CDR3 nucleotides are TGTGCCAGCTCACCAGTCGCAGGGCAAGGAAACACCATATATTTT. Amino acids: CASSPVAGQGNTIYF. V gene TRBV18 combines with J gene TRBJ1-3; tentatively, D is TRBD1 (5 bases). Trimming shortened V by 2 bases and J by 4 bases, and 12 bases separated the two germline ends. Germline V gene sequence: CDR1 KGHSH, CDR2 LQKENI. There are 15 residues in the CDR3. The whole variable domain, remainder taken from reference TRBV18 and TRBJ1-3, is NAGVMQNPRHLVRRRGQEARLRCSPMKGHSHVYWYRQLPEEGLKFMVYLQKENIIDESGMPKERFSAEFPKEGPSILRIQQVVRGDSAAYFCASSPVAGQGNTIYFGEGSWLTVV.

The chain uses TRBV13 and TRBJ2-4; TRBD1 matches at 7 bases. Germline CDR1 and CDR2: PRHDT and FYEKMQ (reference sequence). J gave up 3 bases and V 5 bases, and 10 bases lay outside the gene matches. CDR3 length equals 16 residues. CDR3 nucleotide sequence: TGTGCCAGCAGCGCCAGACAGGGATTCGGCAAAAACATTCAGTACTTC. As protein: CASSARQGFGKNIQYF.

V and J are TRBV5-8 and TRBJ2-5; possible D gene TRBD1, 7 bases. The CDR3 has 15 residues. V gave up 4 bases and J gave up 2 bases, with 15 bases separating them. The germline V gene has CDR1 SGHTS and CDR2 YDEGEE. CDR3 nucleotides: TGTGCCAGCAGCGCGGGACAGCAGACGCAAGAGACCCAGTACTTC. It translates to CASSAGQQTQETQYF. The whole variable domain, filled in from reference TRBV5-8 and TRBJ2-5, reads EAGVTQSPTHLIKTRGQQATLRCSPISGHTSVYWYQQALGLGLQFLLWYDEGEERNRGNFPPRFSGRQFPNYSSELNVNALELEDSALYLCASSAGQQTQETQYFGPGTRLLVL.

The rearrangement joins TRBV9 to TRBJ2-1, with 12 nucleotides matching TRBD2. The trim removed 2 bases at V and 10 bases at J, leaving 16 bases unmatched. CDR1 is SGDLS, CDR2 YYNGEE, per germline. CDR3 length: 18 amino acids. The CDR3 spells CASSVLLTSGGATGEQFF. The CDR3 DNA is TGTGCCAGCAGCGTTCTCCTGACTAGCGGGGGCGCAACGGGAGAGCAGTTCTTC. The whole variable domain, filled in from reference TRBV9 and TRBJ2-1, reads DSGVTQTPKHLITATGQRVTLRCSPRSGDLSVYWYQQSLDQGLQFLIQYYNGEERAKGNILERFSAQQFPDLHSELNLSSLELGDSALYFCASSVLLTSGGATGEQFFGPGTRLTVL.

As DNA, the CDR3 is TGTGCCAGCAGCGCACGCACAGGGGCTGGCTACACCTTC. Amino acids: CASSARTGAGYTF. The J gene is TRBJ1-2, the V gene TRBV9; 7 bases are shared with TRBD1. The CDR3 totals 13 residues. V dropped 3 bases and J dropped 7; count of bases not matched to a gene: 6. Germline loops: CDR1 SGDLS, CDR2 YYNGEE.

This chain links TRBV18 with TRBJ2-7; D unresolved. Germline V gene data show CDR1 as KGHSH and CDR2 as LQKENI. This CDR3 is built from 15 residues. Trimming cost V 0 bases and J 2 bases, with 11 bases left between them. The CDR3: CASSPPGRPPYEQYF. The CDR3 nucleotides read TGTGCCAGCTCACCACCAGGTCGTCCACCCTACGAGCAGTACTTC.